The rows below give T cell receptor beta chains drawn from one sample of a study of shared clonotypes between healthy human individuals. Sequencing used immunoSEQ multiplex PCR; TCRdb keeps in-frame clones, though not all of them. Of about 2.1 million clones listed, roughly 93% are singletons. The specimen sequenced was naive CD8+ T cells from PBMCs. The receptors were sampled from a man aged 18 to 30 in good health. Some clones in this sample may be carry-over from other donors' samples. The CDR3 runs from the conserved cysteine through the conserved F or W. A D gene is named only where the DNA matches it firmly. Not all rows give a size; the values are once, few, many and, for expanded clones, a class.

TRBJ1-2 | NA | TRBV6-1 | NA | CASSEARGFGYTF | TGTGCCAGCAGTGAAGCACGCGGGTTTGGCTACACCTTC
TRBJ2-7 | TRBD1 | TRBV7-8 | NA | CASSSGTEYF | TGTGCCAGCAGCTCCGGGACAGAGTACTTC
TRBJ2-7 | NA | TRBV9 | NA | CASSVGRTTYEQYF | TGTGCCAGCAGCGTAGGTCGGACAACCTACGAGCAGTACTTC
TRBJ1-2 | NA | TRBV5-6 | NA | CASSLGQSNYGYTF | TGTGCCAGCAGCTTGGGGCAGAGCAACTATGGCTACACCTTC
TRBJ2-1 | TRBD2 | TRBV7-8 | NA | CASSFGMGGRFNEQFF | TGTGCCAGCAGCTTTGGGATGGGAGGGCGCTTCAATGAGCAGTTCTTC
TRBJ2-3 | NA | TRBV29-1 | NA | CSVGSPPDTQYF | TGCAGCGTTGGATCCCCCCCAGATACGCAGTATTTT
TRBJ2-2 | NA | TRBV5-4 | NA | CASSLPLGTGELFF | TGTGCCAGCAGCTTGCCTCTAGGTACCGGGGAGCTGTTTTTT
TRBJ2-1 | NA | TRBV11-2 | NA | CASSPNRPVKEQFF | TGTGCCAGCAGCCCCAACCGTCCTGTGAAAGAGCAGTTCTTC
TRBJ2-1 | TRBD1 | TRBV28 | NA | CASRWDSLSSYNEQFF | TGTGCCAGCAGATGGGACAGTCTCAGCTCCTACAATGAGCAGTTCTTC
TRBJ1-4 | NA | TRBV7-2 | few | CASSPTANEKLFF | TGTGCCAGCAGCCCTACTGCTAATGAAAAACTGTTTTTT
TRBJ1-3 | NA | TRBV5-6 | NA | CASSSWTFTRNTIYF | TGTGCCAGCAGCTCATGGACCTTCACCAGAAACACCATATATTTT
TRBJ2-2 | TRBD2 | TRBV12-5 | NA | CASAPGGGPLTGELFF | TGTGCTAGTGCCCCCGGGGGGGGCCCGCTCACCGGGGAGCTGTTTTTT
TRBJ2-2 | TRBD1 | TRBV27 | NA | CASSFFPGQGEIGTGELFF | TGTGCCAGCAGTTTTTTTCCGGGACAGGGTGAAATTGGGACCGGGGAGCTGTTTTTT
TRBJ2-7 | TRBD2 | TRBV10-2 | NA | CASSGRDLGQYF | TGCGCCAGTAGCGGGAGGGATCTCGGGCAGTACTTC
TRBJ2-2 | TRBD2 | TRBV27 | NA | CATSLWAGVGELFF | TGTGCCACCTCCCTGTGGGCGGGAGTCGGGGAGCTGTTTTTT
TRBJ2-3 | TRBD1 | TRBV6-6 | NA | CASSYWGQGSDTQYF | TGTGCCAGCAGTTACTGGGGACAGGGGTCAGATACGCAGTATTTT
TRBJ2-3 | TRBD1 | TRBV9 | NA | CASSVDWGQEGPTDTQYF | TGTGCCAGCAGCGTAGATTGGGGACAGGAGGGGCCCACAGATACGCAGTATTTT
TRBJ2-1 | TRBD2 | TRBV27 | NA | CASSWASGAYYNEQFF | TGTGCCAGCAGTTGGGCTAGCGGGGCTTACTACAATGAGCAGTTCTTC